Following are 30 T cell receptor beta chains from one sample sequenced in a study of breast tumors, draining lymph nodes, adjacent tissues. TCRdb fed the multiplex PCR reads into MiXCR, producing one record per CDR3 protein. The table lists fewer than 200,000 distinct CDR3 sequences, 30% to 35% of them singletons, with around 4.5% in the top ten. Breast cancer patients provided tissue from their axillary draining lymph nodes. The source material was axillary lymph node tissue. The receptors shown here come from a female donor with breast cancer. Some clones in this sample may be carry-over from other donors' samples.

This clonotype has ten or more counts. The gene calls are TRBV19 and TRBJ1-6; 7 bases align to TRBD1. The germline V gene encodes CDR1 LNHDA and CDR2 SQIVND (reference sequence). The V segment lost 8 bases and the J segment 4 bases; nucleotides outside the gene matches: 5. The length of the CDR3 is 14 residues. CDR3 DNA sequence: TGTGCCAGTCGGGACAGATCTTATAATTCACCCCTCCACTTT. It specifies CASRDRSYNSPLHF.

As to this clonotype: One base away lies a much larger clone, so this may be a sequencing read error. The chain joins TRBV20-1 to TRBJ1-4, with unresolved D. Germline V lookup: CDR1 DFQATT, CDR2 SNEGSKA (reference sequence). This CDR3 has 13 residues. DNA of the CDR3: TGCAGTGCTAGGGAAGGGAGTGATGAAACACTGTTTTTT. Translating it yields CSAREGSDETLFF.

This clonotype was detected ten times or more. The V gene is TRBV7-9, the J gene TRBJ2-5; TRBD2 agrees at 9 bases. There are 15 residues in the CDR3. In germline, CDR1 is SEHNR, CDR2 FQNEAQ (reference sequence). Trimming removed 5 bases from V and 5 bases from J; junction bases left unmatched: 9. CDR3 residues: CASSRDRTSVETQYF. The CDR3 DNA follows: TGTGCCAGCAGCCGAGACCGGACTAGCGTGGAGACCCAGTACTTC. The entire variable domain, with the rest obtained from reference TRBV7-9 and TRBJ2-5, is as follows: DTGVSQNPRHKITKRGQNVTFRCDPISEHNRLYWYRQTLGQGPEFLTYFQNEAQLEKSRLLSDRFSAERPKGSFSTLEIQRTEQGDSAMYLCASSRDRTSVETQYFGPGTRLLVL.

At least ten counts were recorded for this clonotype. The chain uses TRBV3-1 and TRBJ1-2, with 7 nucleotides matching TRBD1. J lost 3 bases, V lost 3 bases, and 4 bases had no gene match. The CDR3 contains 14 residues. Looked up from germline, CDR1 is LGHDT and CDR2 is YNNKEL (reference sequence). CDR3 nucleotides: TGTGCCAGCAGCCACGACAGGGAGTACTATGGCTACACCTTC. Translating gives CASSHDREYYGYTF.

The table lists this clonotype with many counts. The chain carries TRBV15 and TRBJ1-2; D gene ambiguous. V was trimmed by 3 bases and J by 4 bases, leaving 9 bases between them. The CDR3 spans 13 residues. Germline CDR1 and CDR2: LNHNV and YYDKDF (reference sequence). The CDR3: CATSSSDVYGYTF. The CDR3 DNA is TGTGCCACCAGCAGTTCTGATGTCTATGGCTACACCTTC.

Points on this clonotype: One base away lies a much larger clone, so this may be a sequencing read error. The chain employs TRBV9 and TRBJ2-5; D gene uncertain. Germline CDR1 and CDR2: SGDLS and YYNGEE. The CDR3 length is 14 residues. The CDR3 nucleotides are TGTGCCGGCAGCGTAGGGCAGCTTGGGGAGACCCAGTACTTC. Translation gives CAGSVGQLGETQYF. The full variable domain, in which reference TRBV9 and TRBJ2-5 provide the parts outside the CDR3, is DSGVTQTPKHLITATGQRVTLRCSPRSGDLSVYWYQQSLDQGLQFLIQYYNGEERAKGNILERFSAQQFPDLHSELNLSSLELGDSALYFCAGSVGQLGETQYFGPGTRLLVL.

The sample holds many counts of this clonotype. The J gene is TRBJ2-1, the V gene TRBV7-8; D gene ambiguous. This CDR3 has 14 amino acids. The germline V gene has CDR1 SGHVS and CDR2 FQNEAQ. V dropped 4 bases and J dropped 5 bases, with 12 bases sitting between them. The CDR3, as DNA: TGTGCCAGCAGCTCCCCTCCCGGAGACAATGAGCAGTTCTTC. Encoded protein: CASSSPPGDNEQFF.

The chain employs TRBV13 and TRBJ1-1; D is possibly TRBD1 (5 bases). This CDR3 has 18 amino acids. V shed 4 bases and J shed 1 base, with 22 bases lying between them. The germline V gene encodes CDR1 PRHDT and CDR2 FYEKMQ (reference sequence). The CDR3 loop reads CASSSFPLSGGRNTEAFF. The CDR3 DNA is TGTGCCAGCAGCTCTTTCCCCTTAAGCGGGGGACGGAACACTGAAGCTTTCTTT.

This clonotype was observed many times. The rearrangement links TRBV7-8 to TRBJ2-7, with 11 bases matching TRBD1. The CDR3 is 17 residues long. The V segment lost 4 bases and the J segment 6 bases; nucleotides outside the gene matches: 14. Germline CDR1 reads SGHVS; CDR2 reads FQNEAQ. The CDR3 DNA sequence: TGTGCCAGCAGCTCACCAAACCCGGGACAGGGGGTAGGCGAGCAGTACTTC. Translating gives CASSSPNPGQGVGEQYF.

This clonotype was seen ten or more times. The V gene is TRBV6-6, the J gene TRBJ1-4; TRBD1 is a possible D gene (6 bases). The CDR3 sequence is 16 residues long. Trimming stripped 5 bases from V and 0 bases from J, with 13 bases between. CDR1 and CDR2 (germline): MNHNY, SVGAGI (reference sequence). CDR3 DNA: TGTGCCAGCAGTGGACGGACAGCCGCAACTAATGAAAAACTGTTTTTT. Encoded protein: CASSGRTAATNEKLFF.

The chain combines TRBV20-1 with TRBJ2-6; D is undetermined. The CDR3 is made up of 13 amino acids. Per germline, CDR1 DFQATT and CDR2 SNEGSKA (reference sequence). V shed 3 bases and J shed 4 bases, with 7 bases lying between them. The CDR3 bases are TGCAGTGCTAGGGCGGCGGGGGCCAACGTCCTGACTTTC. Translating gives CSARAAGANVLTF.

This clonotype was counted ten times or more. This rearrangement joins TRBV5-1 to TRBJ1-2; 11 nucleotides align to TRBD1. The trim removed 1 base at V and 7 bases at J, leaving 6 bases unmatched. This CDR3 is 15 amino acids long. Germline lookup yields CDR1 SGHRS and CDR2 YFSETQ. The CDR3 nucleotides read TGCGCCAGCAGCTTGTTCTGGGACAGGGGGTTTGGCTACACCTTC. It encodes CASSLFWDRGFGYTF. Supplemented by reference TRBV5-1 and TRBJ1-2, the full variable domain reads KAGVTQTPRYLIKTRGQQVTLSCSPISGHRSVSWYQQTPGQGLQFLFEYFSETQRNKGNFPGRFSGRQFSNSRSEMNVSTLELGDSALYLCASSLFWDRGFGYTFGSGTRLTVV.

This clonotype occurred many times. J is TRBJ2-6 and V is TRBV12-3 or TRBV12-4, with 8 positions matching TRBD1. CDR3 length: 17 residues. The V and J ends lost 3 bases and 0 bases, in that order; junction bases with no gene match: 4. The CDR3 here is CASSFGTGGSGANVLTF. For the CDR3, the DNA is TGTGCCAGCAGTTTCGGAACAGGGGGCTCTGGGGCCAACGTCCTGACTTTC.

This clonotype was observed many times. The V gene is TRBV20-1, the J gene TRBJ1-3, with a possible D match to TRBD1 (6 bases). The ends were cut back, 3 bases at V and 2 bases at J, with 11 bases in the middle. The CDR3 length is 14 residues. Germline V gene data show CDR1 as DFQATT and CDR2 as SNEGSKA (reference sequence). CDR3 bases: TGCAGTGCTAGGAGAAACAGGGCTGGAAACACCATATATTTT. This sequence encodes CSARRNRAGNTIYF.

The rearrangement joins TRBV27 to TRBJ1-1; TRBD1 matches 8 bases. The trim removed 2 bases at V and 1 base at J, leaving 12 bases unmatched. CDR1 and CDR2 (germline): MNHEY, SMNVEV (reference sequence). The length of the CDR3 is 18 residues. CDR3 in DNA: TGTGCCAGCAGTTTAGCGAGACAGGGGAGGGAGGGGAACACTGAAGCTTTCTTT. It yields the protein CASSLARQGREGNTEAFF.

This clonotype has ten or more counts. The chain employs TRBV10-3 and TRBJ2-5; TRBD2 is a possible D gene (6 bases). Per germline, CDR1 ENHRY and CDR2 SYGVKD. The CDR3 extends over 14 amino acids. Trimming stripped 0 bases from V and 5 bases from J, with 10 bases between. The CDR3 DNA sequence: TGTGCCATCAGTGAGTCTGGAGGGCTTGAGACCCAGTACTTC. Translating it yields CAISESGGLETQYF.

In this sample, this clonotype turned up many times. The chain is built from TRBV4-1 and TRBJ2-3; D unclear. This CDR3 spans 17 amino acids. Trimming removed 3 bases from V and 7 bases from J, with 23 bases in between. Germline assignment: CDR1 MGHRA and CDR2 YSYEKL. The CDR3 DNA sequence: TGCGCCAGCAGCCAGCCATTAGACTCGCTAGGCAAACATACGCAGTATTTT. Its translation is CASSQPLDSLGKHTQYF.

In this sample, this clonotype turned up many times. The genes are TRBV20-1 and TRBJ2-5; no clear D gene. V lost 3 bases and J 5 bases, leaving 7 bases between the germline ends. The CDR3 totals 11 residues. Looked up from germline, CDR1 is DFQATT and CDR2 is SNEGSKA (reference sequence). Here the CDR3 DNA reads TGCAGTGCTAGTTCCCGGGAGACCCAGTACTTC. Residues: CSASSRETQYF.

This clonotype came up once. The genes are TRBV14 and TRBJ2-5; the match to TRBD1 covers 9 bases. The length of the CDR3 is 15 residues. Per the germline V gene, CDR1 is SGHDN and CDR2 is FVKESK. J lost 5 bases, V lost 8 bases, and 12 bases had no gene match. In DNA, the CDR3 is TGTGCCAGCGACCATCCGACAGGGGGTCGGGAGACCCAGTACTTC. Its translation: CASDHPTGGRETQYF.

Concerning this clonotype: A much larger clone is a single base away; this may be a read error. This sequence joins TRBV7-2 and TRBJ2-1; D is uncertain. The germline gives CDR1 SGHTA, CDR2 FQGNSA. Trimming shortened V by 5 bases and J by 5 bases, and 19 bases separated the two germline ends. This CDR3 comprises 16 residues. CDR3 in DNA: TGTGCCAGCAGCCCAGGCTCGGTTTTTATAGACAATGAGCAGTTCTTC. Translated, it gives CASSPGSVFIDNEQFF. Filled out from reference TRBV7-2 and TRBJ2-1, the complete variable domain reads GAGVSQSPSNKVTEKGKDVELRCDPISGHTALYWYRQSLGQGLEFLIYFQGNSAPDKSGLPSDRFSAERTGGSVSTLTIQRTQQEDSAVYLCASSPGSVFIDNEQFFGPGTRLTVL.

This clonotype was detected many times. The CDR3 here is CASRRDTKGSQYF. Written as DNA, the CDR3 is TGTGCCAGCAGAAGGGACACCAAAGGGAGTCAGTACTTC. This chain links TRBV2 with TRBJ2-4; D may be TRBD1 (6 bases). CDR3 size: 13 residues. Germline lookup yields CDR1 SNHLY and CDR2 FYNNEI. The germline V and J ends were trimmed by 6 bases and 12 bases, with 18 bases remaining between them.

This clonotype was seen repeatedly, ten times or more. The chain links TRBV5-6 to TRBJ1-2, with TRBD1 matching 7 bases. Unmatched junction bases numbered 2, after V lost 3 bases and J lost 3 bases. The CDR3 contains 13 residues. In germline, CDR1 is SGHDT, CDR2 YYEEEE. The CDR3 nucleotides read TGTGCCAGCAGCTATGACAGGGACTATGGCTACACCTTC. Translated: CASSYDRDYGYTF.

This clonotype was seen a handful of times. The gene calls are TRBV3-1 and TRBJ2-5; possible D gene TRBD2, 5 bases. CDR1 LGHDT and CDR2 YNNKEL come from the germline V gene (reference sequence). CDR3 size: 15 residues. Trimming cost V 4 bases and J 1 base, with 13 bases left between them. In DNA form, the CDR3 reads TGTGCCAGCAGCCCCTCACTAGGAGTCCAAGAGACCCAGTACTTC. Encoded protein: CASSPSLGVQETQYF.

The chain couples TRBV6-5 to TRBJ1-4; no firm D call. This CDR3 has 17 amino acids. CDR1 is MNHEY and CDR2 is SVGAGI in the germline V gene. Trimming cost V 1 base and J 5 bases, with 17 bases left between them. CDR3 nucleotides: TGTGCCAGCAGTTACTTCACTAGCGTTTCCTACAATGAAAAACTGTTTTTT. It codes for CASSYFTSVSYNEKLFF.

Of note for this clonotype: This may be a read error, as it is one base from a much larger clone. This chain joins TRBV12-3 or TRBV12-4 and TRBJ2-2; TRBD1 or TRBD2 may be the D gene (5 bases each). The CDR3 totals 15 residues. CDR3 protein: CASRGTNTNAGELFF. CDR3 DNA: TGTGCCAGCAGGGGGACCAATACGAACGCCGGGGAGCTGTTTTTT.

The V call is TRBV28, the J call TRBJ2-7; 9 bases fit TRBD1. With 5 bases clipped from V and 1 base from J, the junction kept 6 bases outside the gene matches. From germline, CDR1 is MDHEN and CDR2 SYDVKM. The CDR3 loop spans 15 amino acids. The CDR3 region is CASSPSGQGSYEQYF. The CDR3 bases are TGTGCCAGCAGTCCTTCGGGACAGGGTTCCTACGAGCAGTACTTC.

Many counts were recorded for this clonotype. J is TRBJ1-5 and V is TRBV20-1; 7 bases map to TRBD1. The germline V gene encodes CDR1 DFQATT and CDR2 SNEGSKA (reference sequence). The CDR3 is 17 amino acids. V shed 2 bases, J shed 0 bases, and the junction held 10 bases outside the gene matches. The CDR3 region is CSARNPGTAYSNQPQHF. CDR3 DNA sequence: TGCAGTGCTAGAAACCCCGGGACAGCCTATAGCAATCAGCCCCAGCATTTT.

The sample holds many counts of this clonotype. This chain links TRBV20-1 with TRBJ2-7; tentatively, D is TRBD1 or TRBD2 (5 bases each). This CDR3 is built from 13 residues. Germline V gene data show CDR1 as DFQATT and CDR2 as SNEGSKA (reference sequence). V was trimmed by 5 bases and J by 4 bases, leaving 15 bases between them. Here the CDR3 DNA reads TGCAGTGCTCCGGGACCGCAATATTACGAGCAGTACTTC. Its protein is CSAPGPQYYEQYF.

This clonotype was recorded at least ten times. The genes are TRBV2 and TRBJ2-7; D is undetermined. Germline assignment: CDR1 SNHLY and CDR2 FYNNEI. V was trimmed by 2 bases and J by 2 bases, leaving 13 bases between them. The CDR3 is 15 amino acids. The CDR3 sequence is CASSERSGYPYEQYF. The CDR3 DNA follows: TGTGCCAGCAGTGAAAGGTCAGGCTATCCCTACGAGCAGTACTTC.

Of note for this clonotype: A much more abundant neighbour one base away suggests this may be a read error. The chain uses TRBV6-1 and TRBJ1-5, with 12 bases fitting TRBD1. V gave up 8 bases and J gave up 6 bases; unmatched junction bases: 8. Germline lookup yields CDR1 MNHNS and CDR2 SASEGT. This CDR3 has 15 amino acids. CDR3 DNA sequence: TGTGCCAGCGGCCCGGGACAGGGGGCCAGTCAGCCCCAGCATTTT. It codes for CASGPGQGASQPQHF.